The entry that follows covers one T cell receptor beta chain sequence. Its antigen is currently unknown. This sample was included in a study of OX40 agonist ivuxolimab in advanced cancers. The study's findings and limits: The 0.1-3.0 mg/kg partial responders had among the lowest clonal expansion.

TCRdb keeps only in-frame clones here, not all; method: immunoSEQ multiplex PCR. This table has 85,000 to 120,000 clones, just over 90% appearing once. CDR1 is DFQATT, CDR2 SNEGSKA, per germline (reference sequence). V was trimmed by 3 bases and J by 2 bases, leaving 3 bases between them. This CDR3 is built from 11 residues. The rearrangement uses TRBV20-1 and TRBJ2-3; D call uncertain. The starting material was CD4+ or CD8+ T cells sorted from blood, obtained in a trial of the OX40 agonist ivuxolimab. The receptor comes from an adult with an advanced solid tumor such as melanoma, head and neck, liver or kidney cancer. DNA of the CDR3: TGCAGTGCTAGGAACACAGATACGCAGTATTTT. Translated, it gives CSARNTDTQYF.